The sequence of this T cell receptor beta chain was determined in a study of shared clonotypes between healthy human individuals. The germline V gene has CDR1 KGHSH and CDR2 LQKENI. J gave up 6 bases and V 1 base, and 14 bases lay outside the gene matches. The CDR3 spans 17 residues. As to this clone: Antigen: not known.

As originally analysed: With immunoSEQ giving junction-only sequences and no quality scores, filtering differed. Produced via immunoSEQ multiplex PCR; TCRdb's table is partial and in-frame only. The V and J calls and clone size come from that table; D and trimming were worked out from the DNA. Of fewer than 3 million clones in the sample, 85% to 95% are singletons; the top ten hold 0.37%. Overall study findings and caveats: Though the depth was large, rarefaction showed that sorted-subset sequencing was incomplete. It was observed that 5% to 6.5% of naive CD4 clonotypes were shared across a few donors.

This TCR was recovered from a man between 18 and 35 years old in good health. Some clones in this sample may be carry-over from other donors' samples. The sequenced sample consisted of naive CD4+ T cells from PBMCs. Subset indicated: CD45RA+ positively selected. The chain carries TRBV18 and TRBJ2-7, with TRBD2 matching over 8 bases. CDR3 in DNA: TGTGCCAGCTCACCACGGAGGTCGACGGGGGGGTTGAGCGAGCAGTACTTC. It is translated as CASSPRRSTGGLSEQYF. The variable domain in full, completed from reference TRBV18 and TRBJ2-7, reads NAGVMQNPRHLVRRRGQEARLRCSPMKGHSHVYWYRQLPEEGLKFMVYLQKENIIDESGMPKERFSAEFPKEGPSILRIQQVVRGDSAAYFCASSPRRSTGGLSEQYFGPGTRLTVT.